This T cell receptor (beta chain) was sequenced in a study of molecular identifiers for immune sequencing clone quantification. Study findings and constraints: With a barcode shared among identical TCR molecules, highly expanded clone sizes could be underestimated. Clones above 20 RNA copies contained over 97% of effector molecules and under 1% of naive molecules.

MiXCR, run by TCRdb on the PCR reads, gives a single entry per CDR3 protein. The sample contains over 300,000 distinct CDR3 sequences, roughly 23% of which appear only once. The CDR3 has 13 residues. With regard to this clonotype: Its antigen is still unknown. A much larger clone differs by one base, so this may be a read error.

The clonotype comes from a human donor in good health. Some libraries in this study had Jurkat cell RNA spiked in. The rearrangement links TRBV12-3 or TRBV12-4 to TRBJ2-3; TRBD2 matches 7 bases. The sequenced material came from naive CD8+ T cells from blood, with Jurkat cell RNA spiked in. The subset: FACS-sorted CD8+CD4-CCR7+CD45RA+ naive T cells. The CDR3 bases are TGTGCCAGCACCCGGGAGGTTTTAGATACGCGGTATTTT. Translated, it gives CASTREVLDTRYF.